This TCR beta chain emerged from a study of T cell repertoires in cytomegalovirus infection (dated by TCRdb to between 2017 and 2020). Regarding the research as a whole: The HLA type of each donor mattered for the analysis, because public TCR beta signatures pointed to carriage of CMV infection along with the matching HLA type. Overall study results and their limits: Cumulative frequency of public TCR beta family members discriminated carriers of CMV infection plus the relevant HLA type in this cohort and an independent roughly 340-donor cohort. In the ex vivo response, HLA-C-restricted CMV-specific TCR beta clonotypes were dominant, and in two of eight donors the single most frequent clonotype came from this HLA-C-restricted group.

The data were produced on an Illumina HiSeq 1500. In TCRdb, the public reads were trimmed at Q25 with fastp and aligned with MiXCR, with productive beta chains retained. Duplicate CDR3 protein sequences are folded into a single record with the most common DNA and genes. The sample records 740,000 or so distinct CDR3 sequences, 35% to 45% of which are singletons. The top ten constitute 2.8% of the sample. Relative to germline, V is 5 bases shorter and J is 6 bases shorter, with 14 bases between their ends. The CDR3, from cysteine to phenylalanine, totals 13 residues. Only CDR3 DNA is held: 39 bases, read in frame from base 1. Taken from the germline V gene, the CDR1 and CDR2 loops are MDHEN and SYDVKM. This clonotype was seen a handful of times. This receptor's antigen is unknown. No base quality values were provided; no much bigger clone lies one nucleotide off.

The sequenced sample consisted of PBMCs. The sequence was obtained from a human donor in good health (CMV status not recorded). Some clones in this sample may be carry-over from other donors' samples. This receptor chain uses TRBV28 and TRBJ2-7; TRBD1 is possibly the D segment (5 matching bases). The CDR3 reads CASSPGHESEQYF. The DNA sequence reads TGTGCCAGCAGTCCAGGACATGAGTCCGAGCAGTACTTC.